This T cell receptor (beta chain) was sequenced during a study of shared clonotypes between healthy human individuals. Profiled with immunoSEQ multiplex PCR; TCRdb holds only in-frame clones, not every one. Of some 1,600,000 clones listed, 95% to 99% were seen once; the top ten hold about 0.4%. Germline CDR1 and CDR2: SGHAT and FQDESV (reference sequence). This CDR3 is built from 15 residues. V dropped 0 bases and J dropped 0; count of bases not matched to a gene: 2. Source material: naive CD4+ T cells sorted from blood. Described subset: CD45RA+ positively selected. The sequence was collected from a man aged 30 to 39 in good health. The genes are TRBV11-1 and TRBJ2-7; TRBD1 agrees at 7 bases. CDR3: CASSLAGQISYEQYF. In DNA, the CDR3 is TGTGCCAGCAGCTTAGCGGGACAGATCTCCTACGAGCAGTACTTC.